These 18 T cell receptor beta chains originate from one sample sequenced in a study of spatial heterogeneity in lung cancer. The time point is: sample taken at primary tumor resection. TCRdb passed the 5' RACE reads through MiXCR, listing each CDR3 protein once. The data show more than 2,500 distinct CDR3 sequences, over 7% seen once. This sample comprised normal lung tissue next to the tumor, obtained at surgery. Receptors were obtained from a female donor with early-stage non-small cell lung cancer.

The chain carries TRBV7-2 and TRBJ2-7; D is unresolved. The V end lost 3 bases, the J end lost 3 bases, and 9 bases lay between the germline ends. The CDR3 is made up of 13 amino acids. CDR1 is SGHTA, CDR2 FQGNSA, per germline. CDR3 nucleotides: TGTGCCAGCAGCTTTAGGGTCTACTACGAGCAGTACTTC. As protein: CASSFRVYYEQYF.

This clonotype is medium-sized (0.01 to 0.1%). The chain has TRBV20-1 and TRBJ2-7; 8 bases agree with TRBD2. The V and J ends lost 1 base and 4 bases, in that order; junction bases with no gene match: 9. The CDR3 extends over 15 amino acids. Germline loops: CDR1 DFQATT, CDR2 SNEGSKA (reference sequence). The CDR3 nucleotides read TGCAGTGCTAGAGTCTCAGCGGGAGTTGTGTACGAGCAGTACTTC. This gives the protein CSARVSAGVVYEQYF.

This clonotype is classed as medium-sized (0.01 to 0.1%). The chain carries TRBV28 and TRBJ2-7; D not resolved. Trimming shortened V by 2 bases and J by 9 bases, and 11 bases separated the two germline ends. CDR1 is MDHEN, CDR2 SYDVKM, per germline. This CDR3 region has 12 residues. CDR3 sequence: CASSLIERRQYF. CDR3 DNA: TGTGCCAGCAGTTTAATAGAGAGAAGGCAGTACTTC.

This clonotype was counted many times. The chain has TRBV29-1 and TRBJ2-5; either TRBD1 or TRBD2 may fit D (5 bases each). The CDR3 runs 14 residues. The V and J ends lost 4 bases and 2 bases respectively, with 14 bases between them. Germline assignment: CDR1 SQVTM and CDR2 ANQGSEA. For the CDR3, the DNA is TGCAGCGTTGTGGGGACGGAGGATCAAGAGACCCAGTACTTC. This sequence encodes CSVVGTEDQETQYF. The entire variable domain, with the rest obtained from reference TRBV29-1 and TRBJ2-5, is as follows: SAVISQKPSRDICQRGTSLTIQCQVDSQVTMMFWYRQQPGQSLTLIATANQGSEATYESGFVIDKFPISRPNLTFSTLTVSNMSPEDSSIYLCSVVGTEDQETQYFGPGTRLLVL.

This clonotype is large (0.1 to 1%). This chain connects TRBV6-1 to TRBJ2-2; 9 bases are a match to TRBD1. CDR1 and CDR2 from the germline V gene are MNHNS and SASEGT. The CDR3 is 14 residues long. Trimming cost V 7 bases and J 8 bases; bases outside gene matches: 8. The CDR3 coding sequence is TGTGCCAGCACTTCCGGGACAGGGTTTGGGGAGCTGTTTTTT. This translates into CASTSGTGFGELFF.

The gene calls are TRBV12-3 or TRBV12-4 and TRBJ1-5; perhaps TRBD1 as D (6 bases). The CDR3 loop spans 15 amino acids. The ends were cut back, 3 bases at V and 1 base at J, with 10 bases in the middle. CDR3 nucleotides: TGTGCCAGCAGTTTGGGAGGGGGGAGCAATCAGCCCCAGCATTTT. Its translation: CASSLGGGSNQPQHF.

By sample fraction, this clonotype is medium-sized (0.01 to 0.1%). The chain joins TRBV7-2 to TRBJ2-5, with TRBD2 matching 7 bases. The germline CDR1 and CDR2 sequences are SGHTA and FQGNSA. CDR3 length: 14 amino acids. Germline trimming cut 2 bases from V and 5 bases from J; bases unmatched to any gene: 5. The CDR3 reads CASSLWLGGETQYF. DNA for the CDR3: TGTGCCAGCAGCTTATGGCTGGGGGGGGAGACCCAGTACTTC.

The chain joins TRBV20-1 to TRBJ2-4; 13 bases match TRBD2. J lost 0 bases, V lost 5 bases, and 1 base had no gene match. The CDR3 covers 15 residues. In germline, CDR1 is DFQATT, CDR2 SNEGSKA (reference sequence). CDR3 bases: TGCAGTGCTGGGACTAGCGGGGTAGCCAAAAACATTCAGTACTTC. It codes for CSAGTSGVAKNIQYF.

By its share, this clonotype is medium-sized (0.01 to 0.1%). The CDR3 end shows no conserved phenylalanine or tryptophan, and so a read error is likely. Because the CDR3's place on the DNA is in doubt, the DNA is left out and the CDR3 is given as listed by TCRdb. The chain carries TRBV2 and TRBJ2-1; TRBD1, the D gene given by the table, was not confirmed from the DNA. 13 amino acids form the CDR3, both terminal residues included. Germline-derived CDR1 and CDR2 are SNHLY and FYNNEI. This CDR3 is CASSEEGLGTLAL.

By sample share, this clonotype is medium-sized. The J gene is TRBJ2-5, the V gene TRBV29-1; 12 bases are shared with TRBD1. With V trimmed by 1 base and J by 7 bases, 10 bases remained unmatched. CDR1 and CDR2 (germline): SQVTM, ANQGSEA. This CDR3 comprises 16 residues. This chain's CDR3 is CSVEAAGQGALGTQYF. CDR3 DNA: TGCAGCGTTGAAGCGGCGGGACAGGGGGCACTTGGGACCCAGTACTTC.

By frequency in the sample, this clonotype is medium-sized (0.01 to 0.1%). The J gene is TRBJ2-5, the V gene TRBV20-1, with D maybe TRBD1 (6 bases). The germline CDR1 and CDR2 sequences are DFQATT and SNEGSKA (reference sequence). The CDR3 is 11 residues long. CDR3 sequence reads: CSPGVQETQYF. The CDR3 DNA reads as TGCAGCCCAGGGGTTCAAGAGACCCAGTACTTC.

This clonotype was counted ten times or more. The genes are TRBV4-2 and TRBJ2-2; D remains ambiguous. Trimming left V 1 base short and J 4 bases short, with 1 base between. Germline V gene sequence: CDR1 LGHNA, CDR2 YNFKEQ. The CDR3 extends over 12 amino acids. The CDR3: CASSQVTGELFF. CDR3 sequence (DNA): TGTGCCAGCAGCCAAGTCACCGGGGAGCTGTTTTTT.

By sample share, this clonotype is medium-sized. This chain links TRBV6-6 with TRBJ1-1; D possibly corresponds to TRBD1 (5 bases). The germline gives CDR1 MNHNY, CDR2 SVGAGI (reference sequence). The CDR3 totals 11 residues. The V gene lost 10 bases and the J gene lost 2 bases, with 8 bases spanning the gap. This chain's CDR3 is CATQGNTEAFF. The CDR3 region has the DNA TGTGCCACCCAGGGAAACACTGAAGCTTTCTTT.

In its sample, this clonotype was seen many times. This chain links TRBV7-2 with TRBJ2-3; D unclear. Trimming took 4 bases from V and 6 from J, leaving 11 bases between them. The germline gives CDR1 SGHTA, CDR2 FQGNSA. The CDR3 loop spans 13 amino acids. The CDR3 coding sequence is TGTGCCAGCAGCTCAGTGCCACACGATACGCAGTATTTT. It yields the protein CASSSVPHDTQYF.

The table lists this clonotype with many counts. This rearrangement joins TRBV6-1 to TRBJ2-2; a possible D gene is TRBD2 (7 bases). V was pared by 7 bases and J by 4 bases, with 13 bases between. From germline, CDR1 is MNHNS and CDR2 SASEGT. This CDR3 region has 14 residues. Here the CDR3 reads CASNRGAVTGELFF. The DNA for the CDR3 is TGTGCCAGCAATCGGGGGGCGGTCACCGGGGAGCTGTTTTTT.

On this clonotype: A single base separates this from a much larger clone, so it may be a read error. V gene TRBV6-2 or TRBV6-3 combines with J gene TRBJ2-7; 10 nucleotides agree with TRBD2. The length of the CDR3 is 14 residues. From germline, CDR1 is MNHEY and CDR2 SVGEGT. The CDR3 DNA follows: TGTGCCAGCAGTTATAGCGGGGGGATATACGAGCAGAACTTC. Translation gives CASSYSGGIYEQNF.

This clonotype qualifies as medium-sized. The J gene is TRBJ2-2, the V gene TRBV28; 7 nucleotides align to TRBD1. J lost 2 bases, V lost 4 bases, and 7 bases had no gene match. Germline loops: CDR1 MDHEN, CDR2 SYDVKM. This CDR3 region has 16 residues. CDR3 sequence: CASSSSGGSNTGELFF. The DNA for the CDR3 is TGTGCCAGCAGTTCCTCAGGGGGATCAAACACCGGGGAGCTGTTTTTT.

The CDR3 region is CAISENTEAFF. As DNA, the CDR3 is TGTGCCATCAGTGAGAACACTGAAGCTTTCTTT. The chain combines TRBV10-3 with TRBJ1-1; D unclear. CDR1 and CDR2 (germline): ENHRY, SYGVKD. The CDR3 is 11 amino acids. V was trimmed by 2 bases and J by 2 bases, leaving 0 bases between them.